This TCR beta chain was documented in a study of post-analysis software for immune sequencing data. Across the whole study: Relapsing-remitting, secondary progressive and progressive-relapsing courses of multiple sclerosis were included.

This clonotype was counted at least ten times. Its matching antigen is unknown. The study, taken as a whole, reports: The normalized Chao1 diversity of multiple sclerosis patients was significantly lower than that of controls. Patients showed TRBV5-6, TRBV5-1 and TRBV20-1 among five TRBV segments more frequent than in controls.

V gave up 5 bases and J gave up 2 bases; unmatched junction bases: 0. Germline V gene sequence: CDR1 MNHEY, CDR2 SMNVEV (reference sequence). The CDR3 spans 13 residues. Unique molecular identifiers were built into the TCR beta cDNA libraries. TCRdb ran MiXCR on the PCR reads and lists one entry per CDR3 protein. This sample yields 650,000 to 850,000 distinct CDR3 sequences, of which 46% are seen a single time; 4.9% belongs to the top ten. The clonotype comes from a girl aged 5 to 17 with multiple sclerosis. V and J are TRBV27 and TRBJ2-7; 10 positions match TRBD2. The sequenced sample was blood. CDR3 sequence: CASSLAGAYEQYF. CDR3 coding DNA: TGTGCCAGCAGTCTAGCGGGAGCCTACGAGCAGTACTTC.